Each of the 16 T cell receptor beta chains below was sequenced from the same sample in a study of blood T cell repertoires in COVID-19. The table came from immunoSEQ multiplex PCR; TCRdb's copy has only in-frame clones and leaves some out. This table has 65,000 to 85,000 clones, more than 75% appearing once. Sequencing was carried out using peripheral blood. Every receptor here comes from a woman in her late teens or twenties with acute or convalescent COVID-19.

V is TRBV6-5 and J is TRBJ2-1; the match to TRBD1 covers 7 bases. After removal of 6 bases from V and 4 bases from J, the junction contained 9 bases not matched to a gene. The CDR3 length is 15 residues. Germline V lookup: CDR1 MNHEY, CDR2 SVGAGI. This CDR3 reads CASRKTGQSYNEQFF. The DNA of the CDR3 is TGTGCCAGCAGGAAAACGGGACAGTCATACAATGAGCAGTTCTTC.

This CDR3 is CSASLVYEQYF. CDR3 DNA sequence: TGCAGTGCTAGTCTTGTTTACGAGCAGTACTTC. This sequence joins TRBV20-1 and TRBJ2-7, with D unresolved. The V end lost 3 bases, the J end lost 4 bases, and 7 bases lay between the germline ends. The CDR3 contains 11 residues. The germline V gene has CDR1 DFQATT and CDR2 SNEGSKA (reference sequence).

The V call is TRBV11-2, the J call TRBJ2-3; a weak D match, TRBD2 (6 bases). There are 17 residues in the CDR3. CDR1 is SGHAT, CDR2 FQNNGV, per germline. Trimming stripped 5 bases from V and 1 base from J, with 19 bases between. CDR3 region: CASSPGLLIGGTDTQYF. The CDR3 nucleotides read TGTGCCAGCAGCCCGGGACTCCTTATTGGGGGCACAGATACGCAGTATTTT.

CDR3 loop: CASSVSSGNTIYF. The DNA of the CDR3 is TGTGCCAGCAGCGTTAGCTCTGGAAACACCATATATTTT. The rearrangement joins TRBV7-9 to TRBJ1-3; D is unresolved. This CDR3 is 13 amino acids long. V lost 5 bases and J lost 0, with 5 bases in between. Germline assignment: CDR1 SEHNR and CDR2 FQNEAQ (reference sequence).

The chain links TRBV28 to TRBJ1-1; 10 nucleotides match TRBD1. Trimming removed 3 bases from V and 9 bases from J; junction bases left unmatched: 7. The germline gives CDR1 MDHEN, CDR2 SYDVKM. The CDR3 runs to 14 residues. CDR3 sequence reads: CASSFSDRGGKAFF. The CDR3 nucleotides read TGTGCCAGCAGTTTCTCGGACAGGGGGGGAAAAGCTTTCTTT.

The chain uses TRBV5-1 and TRBJ2-1, with D tentatively TRBD2 (5 bases). V lost 4 bases to trimming and J lost 5 bases, with 13 bases between them. Germline loops: CDR1 SGHRS, CDR2 YFSETQ. CDR3 length: 14 amino acids. The CDR3 here is CASSIYHGDNEQFF. In DNA, the CDR3 is TGCGCCAGCAGCATTTATCACGGGGACAATGAGCAGTTCTTC.

This sequence joins TRBV11-3 and TRBJ2-7; D remains unclear. With 0 bases removed from V and 3 bases from J, the gap between germline ends came to 9 bases. This CDR3 comprises 14 residues. CDR1 and CDR2 (germline): SGHNT, YENEEA. The CDR3 sequence: CASSLETACYEQYF. DNA of the CDR3: TGTGCCAGCAGCTTAGAAACAGCTTGCTACGAGCAGTACTTC.

This chain joins TRBV2 and TRBJ1-4, with a possible D match to TRBD1 (5 bases). CDR3 size: 14 residues. CDR1 is SNHLY and CDR2 is FYNNEI in the germline V gene. Trimming removed 3 bases at V and 7 bases at J, with 12 bases between. CDR3 region: CASSDGRGGEKLFF. In DNA, the CDR3 is TGTGCCAGCAGTGATGGCCGGGGGGGTGAAAAACTGTTTTTT.

This chain joins TRBV5-1 and TRBJ2-7, with D possibly matching TRBD2 (5 bases). The CDR3 length is 13 residues. V was cut by 4 bases and J by 3 bases, with 11 bases left in between. The germline V gene encodes CDR1 SGHRS and CDR2 YFSETQ. The CDR3 nucleotides are TGCGCCAGCAGCGCGGACTTTTACTACGAGCAGTACTTC. As protein: CASSADFYYEQYF.

The rearrangement joins TRBV10-3 to TRBJ1-1; 7 bases agree with TRBD1. Germline V gene sequence: CDR1 ENHRY, CDR2 SYGVKD. The CDR3 contains 13 residues. The junction had 4 bases not matched to a gene; V was cut back by 4 bases and J by 5 bases. CDR3 loop: CAISGTGGTEAFF. CDR3 coding DNA: TGTGCCATCAGTGGGACAGGAGGGACTGAAGCTTTCTTT.

The gene calls are TRBV12-3 or TRBV12-4 and TRBJ1-2; D is unresolved. V shed 1 base and J shed 8 bases, with 8 bases lying between them. CDR3 length equals 12 residues. The CDR3 bases are TGTGCCAGCAGTTTAGGGACTGTAGGCTACACCTTC. Encoded protein: CASSLGTVGYTF.

CDR3 DNA sequence: TGCGCCAGCAGCCAAGATACTAGCGGGAGGATCTCCTACAATGAGCAGTTCTTC. It translates to CASSQDTSGRISYNEQFF. The rearrangement joins TRBV4-1 to TRBJ2-1, with 12 positions matching TRBD2. The CDR3 consists of 18 residues. Looked up from germline, CDR1 is MGHRA and CDR2 is YSYEKL. The V gene end was trimmed by 0 bases and the J gene end by 0 bases; junction bases not matched to a gene: 3.

CDR3 amino acids: CASGLVRTGGTEAFF. The CDR3 DNA reads as TGTGCTAGTGGTTTGGTAAGGACAGGTGGCACTGAAGCTTTCTTT. V is TRBV12-5 and J is TRBJ1-1, with 7 nucleotides matching TRBD1. This CDR3 region has 15 residues. V was pared by 0 bases and J by 4 bases, with 5 bases of the junction left unmatched. Germline V lookup: CDR1 LGHNT, CDR2 FRNRAP.

V gene TRBV7-9 combines with J gene TRBJ1-2, with D tentatively TRBD1 (5 bases). This CDR3 is built from 13 residues. V shed 1 base and J shed 8 bases, with 11 bases lying between them. Germline CDR1 SEHNR, CDR2 FQNEAQ (reference sequence). Here the CDR3 DNA reads TGTGCCAGCAGCTTAGAGAGTCAGGGAGGCTACACCTTC. The encoded protein is CASSLESQGGYTF.

This chain links TRBV28 with TRBJ1-5; TRBD1 matches at 8 bases. The V and J ends lost 4 bases and 4 bases, in that order; junction bases with no gene match: 3. The CDR3 is made up of 14 amino acids. The V gene's germline CDR1 is MDHEN and CDR2 SYDVKM. CDR3 residues: CASSWTGRNQPQHF. The CDR3 nucleotides read TGTGCCAGCAGTTGGACAGGGCGGAATCAGCCCCAGCATTTT.

V is TRBV15 and J is TRBJ1-4; 8 nucleotides line up with TRBD1. CDR1 and CDR2 (germline): LNHNV, YYDKDF (reference sequence). The CDR3 loop spans 15 amino acids. V lost 0 bases, J lost 6 bases, and 3 bases stayed unmatched. The CDR3 loop reads CATSRDLGQDEKLFF. The CDR3 DNA reads TGTGCCACCAGCAGAGATCTGGGACAGGATGAAAAACTGTTTTTT.